This T cell receptor (beta chain) was recorded in a study of blood T cell repertoires in COVID-19. Study overall: Samples representing acute and convalescent COVID-19 were sourced from the United States, Italy and Spain. T cells, B-cell-depleted T cells, or PBMCs supplied cDNA or gDNA.

Patients of the Seattle cohort, enrolled during active infection, were followed longitudinally. TCRdb keeps only in-frame clones here, not all; method: immunoSEQ multiplex PCR. The repertoire holds tens of thousands of clones, with roughly 90% as singletons. Germline V gene data show CDR1 as LGHNA and CDR2 as YNFKEQ. This CDR3 spans 16 amino acids. With 0 bases clipped from V and 9 bases from J, the junction kept 10 bases outside the gene matches. This clonotype was obtained from a man aged 55 to 70 with COVID-19, enrolled during active disease. The chain links TRBV4-2 to TRBJ2-1; 8 positions agree with TRBD2. Sequencing was performed on peripheral blood. CDR3 residues: CASSQDSASGSTEQFF. Here the CDR3 DNA reads TGTGCCAGCAGCCAAGATTCGGCTAGCGGGTCAACTGAGCAGTTCTTC.